This T cell receptor (beta chain) was identified during a study of blood T cell repertoires in COVID-19. As for the study in general: There were acute and convalescent COVID-19 samples, and they came from the United States, Italy and Spain. The analysed material was cDNA or gDNA that came from T cells, B-cell-depleted T cells, or PBMCs.

Under the authors' procedure: Amplified reference gene primers provided the basis for estimating nucleated cell counts. The assay was immunoSEQ multiplex PCR, and TCRdb's table has in-frame clones only and misses some. That table supplies the V and J calls and clone size; D and trimming were determined from the DNA. The sample holds approximately 100,000 clones; about 80% are singletons and the top ten take 2.5% to 3.5%. CDR3 length equals 15 residues. Germline loops: CDR1 MNHEY, CDR2 SMNVEV (reference sequence). Trimming cost V 5 bases and J 3 bases, with 11 bases left between them. J is TRBJ1-6 and V is TRBV27; D unclear. This receptor was identified in a woman older than 75 with active or convalescent COVID-19. Sequenced material: peripheral blood. As DNA, the CDR3 is TGTGCCAGCAGTCCCCAGATTCACTATAATTCACCCCTCCACTTT. Translation: CASSPQIHYNSPLHF.